This T cell receptor beta chain is drawn from a study of shared clonotypes between healthy human individuals. Study details: In total, the donors were two women and a few men aged 18 to 49. Plates per donor: three CD4 naive, three CD4 memory, two CD8 naive, one CD8 memory.

V lost 6 bases and J lost 1, with 10 bases in between. The CDR3 runs to 13 residues. CDR1 is SGHRS, CDR2 YFSETQ, per germline. The data were produced by immunoSEQ multiplex PCR, yet TCRdb's version contains in-frame clones alone and is incomplete. This sample has roughly 1,600,000 clones, with less than 99% found just once. The TCR originated in a man aged 25 to 45 in good health. The sample consisted of naive CD4+ T cells sorted from blood. Subset of the sample: CD45RA+ positively selected. The chain has TRBV5-1 and TRBJ1-1; D gene uncertain. The CDR3 sequence: CASTRVENTEAFF. The CDR3 nucleotides are TGCGCCAGCACCCGGGTCGAGAACACTGAAGCTTTCTTT.